This T cell receptor (beta chain) was recorded in a study of T cells in tuberculosis. This table comes from immunoSEQ multiplex PCR, and its TCRdb copy is limited to in-frame clones, with some not included. The sample includes some 31,000 clones, approximately 95% of them seen just once. The CDR3 runs 16 residues. The V gene's germline CDR1 is SGHTA and CDR2 FQGNSA. V trimming: 5 bases; J trimming: 4 bases; junction bases outside the gene matches: 11. The receptor was derived from a donor aged 5 to 30 with latent tuberculosis or without tuberculosis infection. Material for sequencing was PBMCs. The gene calls are TRBV7-2 and TRBJ2-7; 10 nucleotides match TRBD2. The CDR3, as DNA: TGTGCCAGCAGCCTAGTGTCAGCGGGAGGGCGATACGAGCAGTACTTC. This gives the protein CASSLVSAGGRYEQYF.